This TCR beta chain was identified in a study of cytomegalovirus exposure and HLA in healthy donors. Use of 60 Vbeta and 13 Jbeta primers characterized the PCR. Measured with immunoSEQ multiplex PCR; TCRdb has only the in-frame clones, and not every one. The data contain around 67,000 clones, approximately 74% of them singletons. The CDR3 loop spans 13 amino acids. CDR1 and CDR2 from the germline V gene are ENHRY and SYGVKD. After removal of 6 bases from V and 5 bases from J, the junction contained 6 bases not matched to a gene. The TCR sequence derives from a woman in her thirties in good health and CMV-seropositive. The rearrangement uses TRBV10-3 and TRBJ2-7; 8 bases align to TRBD1. The sample taken for sequencing was PBMCs. CDR3 in amino acids: CAIRDREGNEQYF. In DNA, the CDR3 is TGTGCCATCAGGGACAGGGAAGGCAACGAGCAGTACTTC.